Sequencing of this T cell receptor beta chain was carried out in a study of T-cell reconstitution after alpha-beta-depleted transplantation in children. This clonotype was observed at least ten times. For TCRbeta, the library was prepared with unique molecular identifiers. TCRdb reanalysed the PCR reads using MiXCR and keeps one entry per CDR3 protein. The repertoire holds fewer than 120,000 distinct CDR3 sequences, with about 9.4% as singletons. This CDR3 is built from 16 residues. V dropped 5 bases and J dropped 1 base, with 15 bases sitting between them. From germline, CDR1 is MNHEY and CDR2 SVGEGT.

Sequencing used PBMCs from the stem cell graft donor, obtained from the stem cell graft. This TCR derives from a human donor who donated a stem cell graft to a child with acute lymphoblastic leukemia. V is TRBV6-2 or TRBV6-3 and J is TRBJ1-5; possibly TRBD1 for D (6 bases). CDR3 DNA: TGTGCCAGCAGTACCCCACAGGGCAGCAGCAATCAGCCCCAGCATTTT. The encoded protein is CASSTPQGSSNQPQHF.